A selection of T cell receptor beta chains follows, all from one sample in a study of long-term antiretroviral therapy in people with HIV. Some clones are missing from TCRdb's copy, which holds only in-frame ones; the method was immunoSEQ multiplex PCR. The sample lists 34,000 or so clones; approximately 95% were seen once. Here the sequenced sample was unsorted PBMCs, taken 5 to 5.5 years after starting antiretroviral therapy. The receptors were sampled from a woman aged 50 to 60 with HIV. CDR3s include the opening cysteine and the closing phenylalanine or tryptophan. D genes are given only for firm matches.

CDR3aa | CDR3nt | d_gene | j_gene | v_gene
CASSERGTGRRLGYGYTF | TGTGCCAGCAGTGAACGTGGGACCGGCCGGAGATTGGGGTATGGCTACACCTTC | - | TRBJ1-2 | TRBV6-1
CASSLVSTGGSYEQYF | TGTGCCAGCAGCTTAGTCTCGACAGGGGGGTCCTACGAGCAGTACTTC | TRBD1 | TRBJ2-7 | TRBV11-1
CASSYAGEAFF | TGTGCCAGCAGTTATGCGGGTGAAGCTTTCTTT | - | TRBJ1-1 | TRBV6-6
CASSREGGLTDTQYF | TGTGCCAGCAGCCGCGAGGGGGGACTCACAGATACGCAGTATTTT | - | TRBJ2-3 | TRBV7-8
CASKTGTGSYEQYF | TGTGCCAGCAAAACCGGGACAGGGTCCTACGAGCAGTACTTC | TRBD1 | TRBJ2-7 | TRBV6-1
CASSASPPGTAAYNSPLHF | TGTGCCAGCAGCGCTAGCCCGCCGGGGACAGCAGCCTATAATTCACCCCTCCACTTT | TRBD1 | TRBJ1-6 | TRBV11-2
CASSPGLDREQYF | TGTGCCAGCAGTCCAGGACTAGATAGGGAGCAGTACTTC | TRBD2 | TRBJ2-7 | TRBV2
CASSLQGSPLNTEAFF | TGTGCCAGCAGCTTACAGGGTTCCCCACTGAACACTGAAGCTTTCTTT | - | TRBJ1-1 | TRBV7-2
CASSGGQGGRYGYTF | TGTGCCAGCAGCGGGGGGCAGGGGGGGCGGTATGGCTACACCTTC | TRBD1 | TRBJ1-2 | TRBV6-1
CASSGGGGEIGELFF | TGTGCCAGCAGTGGTGGAGGGGGCGAGATCGGGGAGCTGTTTTTT | - | TRBJ2-2 | TRBV2